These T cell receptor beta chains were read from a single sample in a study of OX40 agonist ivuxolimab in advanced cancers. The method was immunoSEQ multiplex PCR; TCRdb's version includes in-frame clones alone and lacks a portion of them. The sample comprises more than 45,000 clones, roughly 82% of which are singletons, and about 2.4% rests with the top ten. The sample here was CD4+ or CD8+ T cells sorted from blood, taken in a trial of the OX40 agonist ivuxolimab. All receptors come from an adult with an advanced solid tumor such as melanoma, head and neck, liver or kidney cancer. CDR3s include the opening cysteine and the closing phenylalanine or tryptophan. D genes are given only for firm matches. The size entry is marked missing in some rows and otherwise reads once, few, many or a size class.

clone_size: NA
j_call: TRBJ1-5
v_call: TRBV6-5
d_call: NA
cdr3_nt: TGTGCCAGCAGTTACTCCGGGTCCGTTAATCAGCCCCAGCATTTT
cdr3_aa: CASSYSGSVNQPQHF

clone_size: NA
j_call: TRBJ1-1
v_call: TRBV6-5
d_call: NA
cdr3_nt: TGTGCCAGCAGCCCTAAGTGGAACACTGAAGCTTTCTTT
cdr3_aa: CASSPKWNTEAFF

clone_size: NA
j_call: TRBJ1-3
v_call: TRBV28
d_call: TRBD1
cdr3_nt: TGTGCCAGCAGTTTAGGGGGCAGGGGGAGCTCTGGAAACACCATATATTTT
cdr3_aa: CASSLGGRGSSGNTIYF

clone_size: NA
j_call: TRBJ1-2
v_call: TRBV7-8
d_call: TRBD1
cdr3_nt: TGTGCCAGCAGCCCCTCATGGACAGGAGGTTATGGCTACACCTTC
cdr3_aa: CASSPSWTGGYGYTF

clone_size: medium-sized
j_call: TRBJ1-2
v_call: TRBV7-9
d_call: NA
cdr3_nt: TGTGCCAGCAGCTTATCTTTCACACGCTATGGCTACACCTTC
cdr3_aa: CASSLSFTRYGYTF

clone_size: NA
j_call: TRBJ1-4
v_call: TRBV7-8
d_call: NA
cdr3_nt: TGTGCCAGCAGCTTCGATGCAACTAATGAAAAACTGTTTTTT
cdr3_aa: CASSFDATNEKLFF

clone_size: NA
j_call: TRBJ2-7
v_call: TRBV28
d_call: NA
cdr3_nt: TGTGCCAGCAGTTTATCCGAGCCCTACGAGCAGTACTTC
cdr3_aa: CASSLSEPYEQYF

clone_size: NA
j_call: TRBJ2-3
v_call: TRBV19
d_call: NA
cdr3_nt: TGTGCCAGTAGTATGTCAGGGGGCACAGATACGCAGTATTTT
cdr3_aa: CASSMSGGTDTQYF

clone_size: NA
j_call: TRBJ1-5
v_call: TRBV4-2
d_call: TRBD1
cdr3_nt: TGTGCCAGCAGAAAGACAGGGGGCGGCGATCAGCCCCAGCATTTT
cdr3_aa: CASRKTGGGDQPQHF

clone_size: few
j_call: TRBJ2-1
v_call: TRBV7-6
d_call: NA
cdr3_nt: TGTGCCAGCAGCGCCGGGGGCCTTAACAATGAGCAGTTCTTC
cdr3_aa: CASSAGGLNNEQFF

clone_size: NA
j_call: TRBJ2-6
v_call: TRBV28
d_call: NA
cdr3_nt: TGTGCCAGCAGTCCCCCATACTCTGGGGCCAACGTCCTGACTTTC
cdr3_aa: CASSPPYSGANVLTF

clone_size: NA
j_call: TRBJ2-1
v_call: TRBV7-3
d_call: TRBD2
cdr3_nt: TGTGCCAGCAGCCCCCAAGGCGGGACTAGCCGATCTGAGCAGTTCTTC
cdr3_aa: CASSPQGGTSRSEQFF

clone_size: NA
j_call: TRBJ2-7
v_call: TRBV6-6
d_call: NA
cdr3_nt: TGTGCCAGCAGAACTGGGAGAAACGAGCAGTACTTC
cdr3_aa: CASRTGRNEQYF

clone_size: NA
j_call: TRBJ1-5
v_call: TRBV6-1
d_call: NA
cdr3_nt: TGTGCCACCTTGGACAGCTACCATCAGCCCCAGCATTTT
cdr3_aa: CATLDSYHQPQHF

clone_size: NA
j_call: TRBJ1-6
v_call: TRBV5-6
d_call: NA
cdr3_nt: TGTGCCAGCCATTGGGGGAGGACTAATTCACCCCTCCACTTT
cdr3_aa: CASHWGRTNSPLHF

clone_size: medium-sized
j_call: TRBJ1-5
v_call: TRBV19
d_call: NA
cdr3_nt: TGTGCCAGTAGTATGGCACGGGGCGGGGAGAGCAATCAGCCCCAGCATTTT
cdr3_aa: CASSMARGGESNQPQHF

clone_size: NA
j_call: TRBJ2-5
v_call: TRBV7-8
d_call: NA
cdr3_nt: TGTGCCAGCAGCTTAGCGTGGGGATGGGGAGAGACCCAGTACTTC
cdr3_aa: CASSLAWGWGETQYF

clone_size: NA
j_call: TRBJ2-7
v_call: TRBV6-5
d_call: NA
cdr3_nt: TGTGCCAGCAGTTACGAGGACGGCGAGCAGTACTTC
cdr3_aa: CASSYEDGEQYF

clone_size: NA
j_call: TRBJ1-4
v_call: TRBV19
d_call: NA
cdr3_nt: TGTGCCAGTAGTATACAGTACGATGAAAAACTGTTTTTT
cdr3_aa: CASSIQYDEKLFF

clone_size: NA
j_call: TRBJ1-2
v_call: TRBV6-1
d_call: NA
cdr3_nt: TGTGCCAGCAGTCCCCGATCGGGGTTCGATGGCTACACCTTC
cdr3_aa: CASSPRSGFDGYTF

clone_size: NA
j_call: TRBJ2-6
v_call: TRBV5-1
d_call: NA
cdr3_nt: TGCGCCAGCAGCGACAGTAGGTCCAACGTCCTGACTTTC
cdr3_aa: CASSDSRSNVLTF

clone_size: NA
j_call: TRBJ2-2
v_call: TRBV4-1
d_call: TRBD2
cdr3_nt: TGCGCCAGCAGCACCTACGAGGCTAGCGGGGTCAAAGGGGAGCTGTTTTTT
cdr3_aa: CASSTYEASGVKGELFF

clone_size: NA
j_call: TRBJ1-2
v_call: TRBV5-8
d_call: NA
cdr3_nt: TGTGCCAGCAGCTTTAATTTCGCGGGGGTTATTGGCTACACCTTC
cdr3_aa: CASSFNFAGVIGYTF

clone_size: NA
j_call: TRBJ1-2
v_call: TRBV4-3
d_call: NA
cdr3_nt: TGCGCCAGCAGCCAAACCCCGGCGGCCGACTATGGCTACACCTTC
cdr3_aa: CASSQTPAADYGYTF

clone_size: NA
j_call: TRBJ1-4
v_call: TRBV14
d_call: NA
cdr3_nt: TGTGCCAGCAGCCGAGGATTGAATGAAAAACTGTTTTTT
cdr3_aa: CASSRGLNEKLFF

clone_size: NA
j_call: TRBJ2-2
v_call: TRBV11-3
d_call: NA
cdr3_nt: TGTGCCAGCAGCTTAGACAGAACCGGGGAGCTGTTTTTT
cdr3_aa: CASSLDRTGELFF

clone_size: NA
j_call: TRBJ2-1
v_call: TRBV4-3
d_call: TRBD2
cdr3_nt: TGCGCCAGCAGCCAAGTACGGACTAGCGGGGGGGCGGTTGAGCAGTTCTTC
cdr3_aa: CASSQVRTSGGAVEQFF

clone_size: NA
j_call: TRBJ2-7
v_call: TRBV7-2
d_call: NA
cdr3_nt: TGTGCCAGCAGCTCCTTTGACGAGCAGTACTTC
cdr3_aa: CASSSFDEQYF

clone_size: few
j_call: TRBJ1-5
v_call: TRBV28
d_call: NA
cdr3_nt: TGTGCCAGCAGTTTACCGGGATCAGGGCAGCCCCAGCATTTT
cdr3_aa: CASSLPGSGQPQHF

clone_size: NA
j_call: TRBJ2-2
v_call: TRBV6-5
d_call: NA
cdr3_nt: TGTGCCAGCAGCCGCAACAGGGACACCGGGGAGCTGTTTTTT
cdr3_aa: CASSRNRDTGELFF

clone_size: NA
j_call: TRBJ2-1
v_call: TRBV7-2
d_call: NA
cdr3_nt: TGTGCCAGCAGCTTGGATTGGAGTACCCGTCCGTTCTTC
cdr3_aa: CASSLDWSTRPFF

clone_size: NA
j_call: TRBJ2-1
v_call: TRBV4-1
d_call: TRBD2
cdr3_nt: TGCGCCAGCAGCCAAAGATCTCCCGGGACTAGCGGGGGGGGTGAGCAGTTCTTC
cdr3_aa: CASSQRSPGTSGGGEQFF

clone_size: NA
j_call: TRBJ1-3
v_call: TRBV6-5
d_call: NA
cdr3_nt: TGTGCCAGCACACCAGACGGGGTAGCGGGAAACACCATATATTTT
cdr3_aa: CASTPDGVAGNTIYF

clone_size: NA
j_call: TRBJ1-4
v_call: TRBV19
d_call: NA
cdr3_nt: TGTGCCAGTACGGAGAGCTTAATGGCAGAAAAACTGTTTTTT
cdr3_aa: CASTESLMAEKLFF

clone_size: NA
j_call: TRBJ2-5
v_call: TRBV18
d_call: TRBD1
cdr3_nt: TGTGCCAGCTCAAAAGAGACAGGGAACCAAGAGACCCAGTACTTC
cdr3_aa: CASSKETGNQETQYF

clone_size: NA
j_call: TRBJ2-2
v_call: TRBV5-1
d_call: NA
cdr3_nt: TGCGCCAGCGGCCCGGGACTCGCGAACACCGGGGAGCTGTTTTTT
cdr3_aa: CASGPGLANTGELFF

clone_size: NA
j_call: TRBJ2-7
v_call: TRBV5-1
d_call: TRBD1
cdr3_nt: TGCGCCAGCAGCTTTCTGGGACAGGGAACCCCTCTCTCCTACGAGCAGTACTTC
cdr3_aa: CASSFLGQGTPLSYEQYF

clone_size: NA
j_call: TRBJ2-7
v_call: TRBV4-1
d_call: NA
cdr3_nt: TGCGCCAGCAGCCAATTCACTGTTTACGAGCAGTACTTC
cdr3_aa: CASSQFTVYEQYF

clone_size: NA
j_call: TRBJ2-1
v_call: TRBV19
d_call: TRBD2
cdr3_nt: TGTGCCAGCCAATCTAGCGGCTACTACAATGAGCAGTTCTTC
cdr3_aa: CASQSSGYYNEQFF

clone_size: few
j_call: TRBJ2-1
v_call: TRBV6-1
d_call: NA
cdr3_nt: TGTGCCAGCAGTGAACCCAGGGCGGCCTACAATGAGCAGTTCTTC
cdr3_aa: CASSEPRAAYNEQFF

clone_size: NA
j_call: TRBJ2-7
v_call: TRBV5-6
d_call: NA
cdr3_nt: TGTGCCAGCAGCTCGGGCTACTACGAGCAGTACTTC
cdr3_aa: CASSSGYYEQYF

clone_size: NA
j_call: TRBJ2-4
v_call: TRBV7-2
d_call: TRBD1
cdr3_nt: TGTGCCAGCAGCTTATTTGGACAGGGGCGCATTCAGTACTTC
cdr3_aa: CASSLFGQGRIQYF

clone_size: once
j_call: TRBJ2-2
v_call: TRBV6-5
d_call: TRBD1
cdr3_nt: TGTGCCAGCAGTTACCCCACAGGGGCCGGGGAGCTGTTTTTT
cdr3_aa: CASSYPTGAGELFF

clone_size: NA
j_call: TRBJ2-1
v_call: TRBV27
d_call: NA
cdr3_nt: TGTGCCAGCAGTTTATCTTGGACGGTTTTTTACAATGAGCAGTTCTTC
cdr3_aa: CASSLSWTVFYNEQFF

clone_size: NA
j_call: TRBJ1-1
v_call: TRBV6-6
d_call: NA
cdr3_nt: TGTGCCAGCAACAACCAGGGGCGGAACACTGAAGCTTTCTTT
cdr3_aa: CASNNQGRNTEAFF

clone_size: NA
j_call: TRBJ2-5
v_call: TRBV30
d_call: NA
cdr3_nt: TGTGCCTCCAGTTGGGGGGCGGAGACCCAGTACTTC
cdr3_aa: CASSWGAETQYF

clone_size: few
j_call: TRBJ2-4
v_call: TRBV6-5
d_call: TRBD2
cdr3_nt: TGTGCCAGCACCTATGGTCTAGCGGGAAAAAACATTCAGTACTTC
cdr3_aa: CASTYGLAGKNIQYF

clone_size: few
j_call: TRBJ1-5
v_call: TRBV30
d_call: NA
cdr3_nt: TGTGCCTGGAGTTCTGTTCTAGGAGATCGTCCCCAGCATTTT
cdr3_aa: CAWSSVLGDRPQHF

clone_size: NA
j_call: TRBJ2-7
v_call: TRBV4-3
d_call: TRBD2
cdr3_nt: TGCGCCAGCAGCCAAGGGGCGGCTAGCGGGGGTGCACCTTTCGAGCAGTACTTC
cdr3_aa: CASSQGAASGGAPFEQYF

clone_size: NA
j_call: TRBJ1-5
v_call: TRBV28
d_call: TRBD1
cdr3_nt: TGTGCCAGCAGGATACGGGACAGGGTAATCGGCGTTGGCAATCAGCCCCAGCATTTT
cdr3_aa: CASRIRDRVIGVGNQPQHF

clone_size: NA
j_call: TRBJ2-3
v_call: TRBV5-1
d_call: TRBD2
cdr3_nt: TGCGCCAGCAATACGGGGGGGAGCACAGATACGCAGTATTTT
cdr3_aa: CASNTGGSTDTQYF

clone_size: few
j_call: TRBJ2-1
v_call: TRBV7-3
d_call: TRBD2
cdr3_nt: TGTGCCAGCACCCCGGCACCAGCGGGGGACAATGAGCAGTTCTTC
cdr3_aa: CASTPAPAGDNEQFF

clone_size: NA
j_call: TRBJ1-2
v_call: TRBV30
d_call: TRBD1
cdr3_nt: TGTGCCTGGAGTGTAGCCCCAGGGACAGGGTTCAACTATGGCTACACCTTC
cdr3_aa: CAWSVAPGTGFNYGYTF

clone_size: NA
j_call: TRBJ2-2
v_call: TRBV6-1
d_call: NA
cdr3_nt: TGTGCCAGCAGTGAAAGCAGGAACACCGGGGAGCTGTTTTTT
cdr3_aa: CASSESRNTGELFF

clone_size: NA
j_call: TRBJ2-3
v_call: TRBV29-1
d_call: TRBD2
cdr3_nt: TGCAGCGTTGGCGCGGGGGACCTCCGGGATACGCAGTATTTT
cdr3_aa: CSVGAGDLRDTQYF

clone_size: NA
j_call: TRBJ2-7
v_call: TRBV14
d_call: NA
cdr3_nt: TGTGCCAGCAGCCAAGATCGTATCGGGTACAGGCGGTACGAGCAGTACTTC
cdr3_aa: CASSQDRIGYRRYEQYF

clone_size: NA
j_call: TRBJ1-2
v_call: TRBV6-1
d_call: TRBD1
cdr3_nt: TGTGCCAGCAGTGGGGGACAGCTGAACTATGGCTACACCTTC
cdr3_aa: CASSGGQLNYGYTF